What follows is one T cell receptor (beta chain) and its context. Its antigen is as yet unknown. The sample comes from a study of T cell repertoires in cytomegalovirus infection. As for the study in general: Both CMV infection and a matching HLA type were indicated by public TCR beta signatures.

General study points: Frequencies of public TCR beta families were cumulated, and this identified carriers of CMV plus the relevant HLA. Ex vivo, HLA-C-restricted CMV-specific TCR beta clonotypes prevailed over the rest of the response.

Via MiXCR, TCRdb re-called the reads, giving one row per CDR3 protein. This repertoire shows about 200,000 distinct CDR3 sequences, about a tenth found once; its top ten account for approximately 4.2%. The ends lost 4 bases at V and 9 bases at J; junction bases unmatched: 8. The germline V gene has CDR1 SGHTA and CDR2 FQGTGA. The CDR3 is made up of 14 amino acids. Sequenced sample: PBMCs. V and J are TRBV7-3 and TRBJ2-1; 8 bases agree with TRBD2. The clonotype was recovered from a human donor in good health (CMV status not recorded). Some clones in this sample may be carry-over from other donors' samples. CDR3: CASSSGPGGSEQFF. The CDR3, as DNA: TGTGCCAGCAGCTCGGGACCGGGAGGGTCTGAGCAGTTCTTC.